This T cell receptor beta chain comes out of a study of PD-1 blockade in mismatch repair-deficient tumors. Time point here: 10-day in vitro stimulation with candidate neoantigen peptide 6. A remark on this clone: Its antigen remains unidentified.

Method: immunoSEQ multiplex PCR; TCRdb's copy keeps in-frame clones and lacks some. Among roughly 14,000 clones listed, about 85% were seen once. CDR1 and CDR2 (germline): SEHNR, FQNEAQ (reference sequence). V lost 0 bases to trimming and J lost 3 bases, with 20 bases between them. CDR3 length equals 18 residues. The clonotype comes from an adult with mismatch repair-deficient cancer. The sample in question was cells cultured in vitro, obtained from a patient treated with pembrolizumab. The rearrangement links TRBV7-9 to TRBJ2-5; D may be TRBD1 (6 bases). CDR3 nucleotide sequence: TGTGCCAGCAGCTTAGCTCGGTGGGCCGGGACACATAAAGAGACCCAGTACTTC. Translation: CASSLARWAGTHKETQYF.